This T cell receptor beta chain was profiled in a study of PD-L1 blockade in urothelial cancer. Time point in this sample: pretreatment peripheral blood. Per germline, CDR1 SGHAT and CDR2 FQNNGV. The V gene lost 8 bases and the J gene lost 0 bases, with 10 bases spanning the gap. There are 13 residues in the CDR3. Clones were sequenced by immunoSEQ multiplex PCR, and TCRdb holds only the in-frame ones, with some missing. Among 95,000 or so clones, more than 75% were seen once, and the ten largest hold roughly 2%. This TCR was recovered from a man in his fifties or sixties with urothelial cancer. This chain links TRBV11-2 with TRBJ1-1; D possibly corresponds to TRBD1 (5 bases). The material sequenced was PBMCs, taken around atezolizumab (anti-PD-L1) treatment. The CDR3 coding sequence is TGTGCCAGCGGGGCTAGGGTGAACACTGAAGCTTTCTTT. The encoded protein is CASGARVNTEAFF.